This TCR beta chain was obtained from a study of T-cell reconstitution after alpha-beta-depleted transplantation in children. Study observations and caveats: Expanded clones from the graft, numbering several hundred, reportedly supplied alpha-beta T cells about two months after transplant. The high TCRbeta diversity at day 60 in some patients came from surviving recipient T cells and thymic progenitors.

Germline lookup yields CDR1 SGHDN and CDR2 FVKESK. This CDR3 is 13 amino acids long. V was pared by 0 bases and J by 13 bases, with 10 bases between. In regard to this clonotype: As yet, its antigen is unknown.

Researchers prepared the TCRbeta library using unique molecular identifiers, the study reports. TCRdb independently ran MiXCR on the PCR reads; one entry per CDR3 protein. Among roughly 200,000 distinct CDR3 sequences, 11% were seen once, and the ten largest hold about 30%. The gene calls are TRBV14 and TRBJ1-6; D is unresolved. The material was PBMCs, obtained before TCRalphabeta/CD19-depleted stem cell transplant. The clonotype was recovered from a child under two years old with acute myeloid leukemia, due to receive a stem cell transplant. The CDR3: CASSQDTRAPLHF. For the CDR3, the DNA is TGTGCCAGCAGCCAAGATACAAGGGCCCCCCTCCACTTT. The whole variable domain, filled in from reference TRBV14 and TRBJ1-6, reads EAGVTQFPSHSVIEKGQTVTLRCDPISGHDNLYWYRRVMGKEIKFLLHFVKESKQDESGMPNNRFLAERTGGTYSTLKVQPAELEDSGVYFCASSQDTRAPLHFGNGTRLTVT.